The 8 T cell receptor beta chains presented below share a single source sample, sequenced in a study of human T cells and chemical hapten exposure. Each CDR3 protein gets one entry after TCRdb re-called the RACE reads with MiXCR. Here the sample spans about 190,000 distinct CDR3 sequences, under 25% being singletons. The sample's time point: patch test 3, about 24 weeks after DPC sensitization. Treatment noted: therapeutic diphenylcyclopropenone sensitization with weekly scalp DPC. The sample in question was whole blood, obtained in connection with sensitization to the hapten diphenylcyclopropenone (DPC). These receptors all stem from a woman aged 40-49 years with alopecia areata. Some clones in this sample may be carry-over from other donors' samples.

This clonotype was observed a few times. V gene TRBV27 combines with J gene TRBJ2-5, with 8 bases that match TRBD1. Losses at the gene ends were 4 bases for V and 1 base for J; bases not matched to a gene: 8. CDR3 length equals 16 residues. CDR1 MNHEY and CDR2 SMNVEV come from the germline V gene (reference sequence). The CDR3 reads CASSWTGSDPQETQYF. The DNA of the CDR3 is TGTGCCAGCAGTTGGACAGGGTCAGATCCCCAAGAGACCCAGTACTTC.

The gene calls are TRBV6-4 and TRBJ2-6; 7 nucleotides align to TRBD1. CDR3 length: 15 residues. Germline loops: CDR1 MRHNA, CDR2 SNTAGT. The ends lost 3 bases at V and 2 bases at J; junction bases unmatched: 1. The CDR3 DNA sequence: TGTGCCAGCAGTGAGCAGGGGGCTGGGGCCAACGTCCTGACTTTC. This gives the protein CASSEQGAGANVLTF.

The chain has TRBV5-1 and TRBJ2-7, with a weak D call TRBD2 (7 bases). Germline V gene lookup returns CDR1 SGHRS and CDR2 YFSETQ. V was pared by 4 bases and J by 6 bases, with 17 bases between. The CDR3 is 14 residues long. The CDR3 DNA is TGCGCCAGCAGCCCAAATGAGGGGGGGTTCGAGCAGTACTTC. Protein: CASSPNEGGFEQYF.

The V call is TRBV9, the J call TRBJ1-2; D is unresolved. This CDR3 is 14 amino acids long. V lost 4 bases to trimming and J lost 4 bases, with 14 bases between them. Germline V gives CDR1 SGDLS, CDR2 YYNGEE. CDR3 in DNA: TGTGCCAGCAGCCCCCAGACTGCTACCTATGGCTACACCTTC. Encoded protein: CASSPQTATYGYTF.

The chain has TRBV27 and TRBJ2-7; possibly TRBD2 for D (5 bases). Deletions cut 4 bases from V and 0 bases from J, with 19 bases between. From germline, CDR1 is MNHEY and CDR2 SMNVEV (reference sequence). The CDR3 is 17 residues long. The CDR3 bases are TGTGCCAGCAGTTCCTCTATAGGCGGGCGAAACTCCTACGAGCAGTACTTC. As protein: CASSSSIGGRNSYEQYF.

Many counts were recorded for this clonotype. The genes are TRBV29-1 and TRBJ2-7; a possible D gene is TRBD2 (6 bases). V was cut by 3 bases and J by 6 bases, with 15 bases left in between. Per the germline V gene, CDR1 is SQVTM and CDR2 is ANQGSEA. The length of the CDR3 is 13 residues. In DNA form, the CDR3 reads TGCAGCGTTGAGTCCGGACTACCTCCCGAGCAGTACTTC. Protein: CSVESGLPPEQYF.

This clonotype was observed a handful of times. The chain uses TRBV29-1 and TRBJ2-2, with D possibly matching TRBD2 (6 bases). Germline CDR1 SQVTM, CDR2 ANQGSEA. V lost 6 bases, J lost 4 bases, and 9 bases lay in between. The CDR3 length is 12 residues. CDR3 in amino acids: CSVGTPTGELFF. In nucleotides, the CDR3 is TGCAGCGTGGGGACTCCCACCGGGGAGCTGTTTTTT.

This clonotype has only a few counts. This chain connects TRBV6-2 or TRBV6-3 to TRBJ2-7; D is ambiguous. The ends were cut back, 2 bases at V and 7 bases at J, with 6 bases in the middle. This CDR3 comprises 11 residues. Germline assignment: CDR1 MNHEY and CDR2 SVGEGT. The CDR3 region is CASSYVGEQYF. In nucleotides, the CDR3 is TGTGCCAGCAGTTACGTCGGGGAGCAGTACTTC.